Each of the 27 T cell receptor beta chains below was sequenced from the same sample in a study of T cell repertoires in cytomegalovirus infection. TCRdb recomputed calls from the reads with MiXCR, one row per CDR3 protein. The sample shows about 400,000 distinct CDR3 sequences, about 32% of them seen only once. Their antigens remain unidentified. The specimen was cultured PBMCs, collected from culture after CMV antigen stimulation. These receptor sequences come from a human donor in good health (CMV status not recorded). Some clones in this sample may be carry-over from other donors' samples.

This CDR3 is CASSYGLAGAAYEQYV. In DNA form, the CDR3 reads TGTGCCAGCAGCTACGGACTAGCGGGAGCCGCCTACGAGCAGTACGTC. The chain recombines TRBV5-6 with TRBJ2-7; 13 nucleotides match TRBD2. Germline CDR1 reads SGHDT; CDR2 reads YYEEEE. The junction had 5 bases not matched to a gene; V was cut back by 3 bases and J by 2 bases. This CDR3 comprises 16 residues.

J is TRBJ1-2 and V is TRBV30; D might be TRBD1 (5 bases). CDR1 GTSNPN and CDR2 SVGIG come from the germline V gene (reference sequence). This CDR3 has 14 residues. V was pared by 3 bases and J by 2 bases, with 13 bases between. This CDR3 reads CAWRGVGPNYGYTF. DNA for the CDR3: TGTGCCTGGAGGGGGGTCGGGCCCAACTATGGCTACACCTTC.

A few counts support this clonotype. The genes are TRBV7-2 and TRBJ2-7; D assignment may be TRBD1 or TRBD2 (6 bases each). Deletions cut 5 bases from V and 0 bases from J, with 11 bases between. This CDR3 is built from 14 residues. The V gene's germline CDR1 is SGHTA and CDR2 FQGNSA. The CDR3 sequence: CASSPGAHSYEQYV. The CDR3 DNA sequence: TGTGCCAGCAGCCCGGGGGCCCACTCCTACGAGCAGTACGTC.

This clonotype was detected a few times. The chain links TRBV6-6 to TRBJ1-6; possibly TRBD1 for D (5 bases). CDR1 is MNHNY, CDR2 SVGAGI, per germline (reference sequence). The CDR3 covers 19 residues. The V and J ends lost 4 bases and 0 bases respectively, with 19 bases between them. In DNA form, the CDR3 reads TGTGCCAGCAGTTTCCGGTCCGGGGGTACTAGCTCCTATAATTCACCCCTCCACTTT. This translates into CASSFRSGGTSSYNSPLHF.

This sequence joins TRBV4-3 and TRBJ2-1; possible D gene TRBD2, 6 bases. The CDR3 extends over 18 amino acids. From germline, CDR1 is LGHNA and CDR2 YSLEER. Trimming stripped 4 bases from V and 5 bases from J, with 24 bases between. The CDR3 protein is CASSPFGRNGGPHNEQFF. The DNA for the CDR3 is TGCGCCAGCAGCCCCTTTGGGAGGAACGGAGGTCCTCACAATGAGCAGTTCTTC.

The J gene is TRBJ2-7, the V gene TRBV29-1; a weak D match, TRBD1 (6 bases). V shed 6 bases and J shed 7 bases, with 19 bases lying between them. Germline assignment: CDR1 SQVTM and CDR2 ANQGSEA. This CDR3 has 13 residues. The chain's CDR3 is CSVERVDSREQYF. The CDR3 bases are TGCAGCGTCGAGAGGGTGGACAGTCGTGAGCAGTACTTC.

The chain combines TRBV29-1 with TRBJ1-3, with D possibly TRBD1 on 6 matching bases. The germline CDR1 and CDR2 sequences are SQVTM and ANQGSEA. The CDR3 runs 14 residues. Trimming shortened V by 4 bases and J by 3 bases, and 13 bases separated the two germline ends. The DNA for the CDR3 is TGCAGCGTTGGTTTGGGGGCGGTTGGAAACACCATATATTTT. This encodes CSVGLGAVGNTIYF.

The table lists this clonotype with many counts. The DNA for the CDR3 is TGTGCCAGCAGCCCACCGGGACTAGCATATGAGCAGTTCTTC. As protein: CASSPPGLAYEQFF. The V and J genes are TRBV7-2 and TRBJ2-1, with TRBD2 identical over 9 bases. V lost 5 bases and J lost 8; bases outside the gene matches: 7. The CDR3 contains 14 residues. The V gene's germline CDR1 is SGHTA and CDR2 FQGNSA.

Turning to this clonotype: A single base separates this from a much larger clone, so it may be a read error. The chain carries TRBV4-1 and TRBJ1-5, with D possibly being TRBD1 (5 bases). The germline CDR1 and CDR2 sequences are MGHRA and YSYEKL. This CDR3 is 20 amino acids long. This CDR3 is CASSLRISGHHVFSNHPQHF. DNA for the CDR3: TGCGCCAGCAGCTTGAGAATTTCGGGGCACCATGTCTTCAGCAATCACCCCCAGCATTTT.

This clonotype was seen a few times. V usage is TRBV7-7 and J usage is TRBJ1-1; possible D gene TRBD1, 5 bases. Looked up from germline, CDR1 is SSHAT and CDR2 is FNYEAQ (reference sequence). The CDR3 has 16 residues. V gave up 2 bases and J gave up 0 bases, with 13 bases separating them. CDR3 bases: TGTGCCAGCAGCTTATATAGGGGCGGAATGAACACTGAAGCTTTCTTT. This sequence encodes CASSLYRGGMNTEAFF.

This chain connects TRBV12-3 or TRBV12-4 to TRBJ1-4; D is possibly TRBD1 (5 bases). This CDR3 is built from 14 residues. Between the trimmed V and J ends, which lost 3 bases and 8 bases, there was a span of 13 bases. The CDR3 sequence: CASSLGREEEKLFF. The DNA for the CDR3 is TGTGCCAGCAGTTTGGGCAGGGAGGAAGAAAAACTGTTTTTT.

This clonotype was seen only once. The chain recombines TRBV19 with TRBJ2-1; D may be TRBD2 (5 bases). With 6 bases removed from V and 7 bases from J, the gap between germline ends came to 13 bases. This CDR3 is 13 amino acids long. CDR1 and CDR2 from the germline V gene are LNHDA and SQIVND (reference sequence). This CDR3 is CASRGRGMNEQFF. The CDR3 DNA reads as TGTGCCAGTAGAGGTAGAGGGATGAATGAGCAGTTCTTC. The full variable domain, in which reference TRBV19 and TRBJ2-1 provide the parts outside the CDR3, is DGGITQSPKYLFRKEGQNVTLSCEQNLNHDAMYWYRQDPGQGLRLIYYSQIVNDFQKGDIAEGYSVSREKKESFPLTVTSAQKNPTAFYLCASRGRGMNEQFFGPGTRLTVL.

This sequence joins TRBV10-3 and TRBJ1-2; 9 nucleotides agree with TRBD1. Germline CDR1 is ENHRY and CDR2 is SYGVKD. This CDR3 comprises 16 residues. V gave up 6 bases and J gave up 0 bases; unmatched junction bases: 8. The CDR3 DNA reads as TGTGCCATCAGGAGAGACAGGGGGGAAGCTAACTATGGCTACACCTTC. It encodes CAIRRDRGEANYGYTF.

The CDR3 loop reads CATSGRATNEKLFF. CDR3 nucleotides: TGTGCCACCAGTGGACGTGCAACTAATGAAAAACTGTTTTTT. This chain joins TRBV24-1 and TRBJ1-4; D is uncertain. The V end lost 5 bases, the J end lost 0 bases, and 6 bases lay between the germline ends. This CDR3 is 14 amino acids long. Germline-derived CDR1 and CDR2 are KGHDR and SFDVKD.

There are a few counts of this clonotype. This chain joins TRBV28 and TRBJ2-6; D is tentatively TRBD1 or TRBD2 (5 bases each). The CDR3 is made up of 17 amino acids. Per the germline V gene, CDR1 is MDHEN and CDR2 is SYDVKM. The V gene lost 8 bases and the J gene lost 1 base, with 18 bases spanning the gap. The chain's CDR3 is CASGRVPTRSGANVLTF. CDR3 coding DNA: TGTGCCAGCGGCAGGGTACCCACTAGATCTGGGGCCAACGTCCTGACTTTC. Supplemented by reference TRBV28 and TRBJ2-6, the full variable domain reads DVKVTQSSRYLVKRTGEKVFLECVQDMDHENMFWYRQDPGLGLRLIYFSYDVKMKEKGDIPEGYSVSREKKERFSLILESASTNQTSMYLCASGRVPTRSGANVLTFGAGSRLTVL.

This clonotype has just a few counts. The genes are TRBV15 and TRBJ1-5, with TRBD1 matching over 10 bases. CDR1 is LNHNV, CDR2 YYDKDF, per germline (reference sequence). With V trimmed by 2 bases and J by 5 bases, 6 bases remained unmatched. The CDR3 has 16 amino acids. CDR3 DNA sequence: TGTGCCACCAGCAGAATCGGACAGGGGGGGTATCAGCCCCAGCATTTT. Amino acid sequence: CATSRIGQGGYQPQHF.

This clonotype was seen only a few times. The rearrangement uses TRBV5-5 and TRBJ1-2; D possibly corresponds to TRBD1 (6 bases). The V end lost 4 bases, the J end lost 2 bases, and 9 bases lay between the germline ends. The germline V gene has CDR1 SGHKS and CDR2 YYEKEE (reference sequence). The CDR3 has 13 residues. The CDR3 sequence is CASSTGQNYGYTF. The CDR3 DNA reads TGTGCCAGCAGCACGGGACAAAACTATGGCTACACCTTC.

The V and J genes are TRBV4-1 and TRBJ2-3; the D gene is possibly TRBD1 (6 bases). Germline V CDR1 and CDR2: MGHRA, YSYEKL. The V gene lost 4 bases and the J gene lost 6 bases, with 14 bases spanning the gap. The CDR3 covers 14 residues. Written as DNA, the CDR3 is TGCGCCAGCAGCCCACAGGGCGACTCGGATACGCAGTATTTT. It specifies CASSPQGDSDTQYF.

This chain uses TRBV28 with TRBJ1-3; no definite D call. With 8 bases removed from V and 0 bases from J, the gap between germline ends came to 14 bases. Germline V lookup: CDR1 MDHEN, CDR2 SYDVKM. The CDR3 is 15 residues long. Here the CDR3 reads CASAKTFSSGNTIYF. The CDR3 region has the DNA TGTGCCAGCGCGAAAACATTCAGCTCTGGAAACACCATATATTTT. The whole variable domain, remainder taken from reference TRBV28 and TRBJ1-3, is DVKVTQSSRYLVKRTGEKVFLECVQDMDHENMFWYRQDPGLGLRLIYFSYDVKMKEKGDIPEGYSVSREKKERFSLILESASTNQTSMYLCASAKTFSSGNTIYFGEGSWLTVV.

V is TRBV11-3 and J is TRBJ2-1, with D perhaps TRBD2 (6 bases). This CDR3 is built from 15 residues. The germline V gene has CDR1 SGHNT and CDR2 YENEEA. V lost 5 bases, J lost 7 bases, and 18 bases lay in between. The CDR3 region has the DNA TGTGCCAGCAGCGCCCACGGGATTGCGGGGAATGAGCAGTTCTTC. Its translation: CASSAHGIAGNEQFF.

The chain carries TRBV7-9 and TRBJ2-5; D may be TRBD2 (6 bases). CDR3 length: 14 amino acids. Germline V lookup: CDR1 SEHNR, CDR2 FQNEAQ (reference sequence). Deletions cut 5 bases from V and 5 bases from J, with 15 bases between. The CDR3 bases are TGTGCCAGCAGCCCTCGAAGTCTAGCGGAGACCCAGTACTTC. Translating gives CASSPRSLAETQYF.

This clonotype occurred a few times. The rearrangement joins TRBV10-1 to TRBJ2-1; possible D gene TRBD2, 6 bases. Trimming removed 4 bases from V and 5 bases from J, with 12 bases in between. The CDR3 totals 14 residues. Germline CDR1 is WNHNN and CDR2 is SYGVQD (reference sequence). DNA for the CDR3: TGCGCCAGCAGTGGAGGGAGGCAGGACAATGAGCAGTTCTTC. This gives the protein CASSGGRQDNEQFF.

The gene calls are TRBV7-9 and TRBJ2-7; the match to TRBD2 covers 9 bases. CDR1 SEHNR and CDR2 FQNEAQ come from the germline V gene (reference sequence). V was pared by 4 bases and J by 6 bases, with 13 bases of the junction left unmatched. The CDR3 spans 16 residues. CDR3 sequence: CASSSRSSGSLFEQYF. The CDR3 nucleotides read TGTGCCAGCAGCTCTCGGAGTAGCGGGAGTCTATTCGAGCAGTACTTC.

The chain employs TRBV25-1 and TRBJ1-1; TRBD1 is a possible D gene (6 bases). The CDR3 loop spans 13 amino acids. Germline CDR1 MGHDK, CDR2 SYGVNS. Trimming cost V 6 bases and J 5 bases, with 13 bases left between them. The CDR3, as DNA: TGTGCCAGCAGGTTACAGGGAGCGACTGAAGCTTTCTTT. It specifies CASRLQGATEAFF.

This clonotype has a count of ten or more. The chain recombines TRBV4-2 with TRBJ1-2; 7 bases fit TRBD1. Germline lookup yields CDR1 LGHNA and CDR2 YNFKEQ. The CDR3 loop spans 14 amino acids. Trimming at V came to 0 bases and at J to 8 bases, leaving 6 bases not matched to a gene. In DNA form, the CDR3 reads TGTGCCAGCAGCCAAGACGACAGGGAGGGCGGCTACACCTTC. Translation: CASSQDDREGGYTF.

This clonotype came up a few times. The chain is built from TRBV6-2 or TRBV6-3 and TRBJ2-4; D unresolved. The CDR3 loop spans 16 amino acids. Germline V gene data show CDR1 as MNHEY and CDR2 as SVGEGT. V lost 2 bases to trimming and J lost 7 bases, with 18 bases between them. CDR3 residues: CASSYSAEPSGNIQYF. CDR3 in DNA: TGTGCCAGCAGTTACAGCGCCGAACCTTCCGGGAACATTCAGTACTTC.

The rearrangement uses TRBV4-3 and TRBJ1-5, with 7 bases lining up with TRBD1. CDR1 and CDR2 from the germline V gene are LGHNA and YSLEER. The ends lost 0 bases at V and 5 bases at J; junction bases unmatched: 4. The CDR3 has 15 amino acids. Written as DNA, the CDR3 is TGCGCCAGCAGCCAAGAAGGCACAGGGGATCAGCCCCAGCATTTT. Amino acid sequence: CASSQEGTGDQPQHF.